This T cell receptor (beta chain) was retrieved from a study of blood T cell repertoires in COVID-19. In the study overall: The origin of the acute and convalescent COVID-19 samples was the United States, Italy and Spain. In each case, the material was cDNA or gDNA derived from T cells, B-cell-depleted T cells, or PBMCs.

This clone was recorded many times. Only in-frame clones appear in the TCRdb table, and some are missing; sequencing was by immunoSEQ multiplex PCR. The sample holds around 80,000 clones; around 79% are singletons and the top ten take approximately 5.4%. Sequenced input: peripheral blood. This TCR came from a man between 45 and 60 years old with active or convalescent COVID-19.

CDR3 loop: CASRSTGIGEQYF. DNA for the CDR3: TGTGCCAGCAGGTCGACAGGAATCGGCGAGCAGTACTTC. The chain recombines TRBV2 with TRBJ2-7, with D maybe TRBD1 (6 bases). Germline CDR1 and CDR2: SNHLY and FYNNEI. This CDR3 has 13 residues. V gave up 6 bases and J gave up 6 bases, with 15 bases separating them.